The next 11 T cell receptor beta chains were all read from a single sample in a study of human T cells and chemical hapten exposure. TCRdb re-called the RACE reads with MiXCR, one entry per CDR3 protein. The sample includes just under 40,000 distinct CDR3 sequences, 12% seen only once; the top ten take roughly 2.1%. Noted time point: patch test 3, about 24 weeks after DPC sensitization. Treatment of the sample: therapeutic diphenylcyclopropenone sensitization with weekly scalp DPC. Whole blood, unfractionated, served as the material for total RNA extraction. The sequenced sample was whole blood, obtained in connection with sensitization to the hapten diphenylcyclopropenone (DPC). The receptors here all came from a woman aged 40 to 50 with alopecia areata. Some clones in this sample may be carry-over from other donors' samples.

This chain joins TRBV5-6 and TRBJ2-5, with D possibly matching TRBD2 (6 bases). Germline assignment: CDR1 SGHDT and CDR2 YYEEEE. V gave up 4 bases and J gave up 5 bases, with 12 bases separating them. The CDR3 consists of 13 residues. CDR3 sequence: CASSALAPETQYF. The CDR3 DNA sequence: TGTGCCAGCAGCGCACTAGCTCCGGAGACCCAGTACTTC.

This clonotype has a count of ten or more. The V gene is TRBV20-1, the J gene TRBJ2-6; 10 bases line up with TRBD1. This CDR3 region has 18 residues. After removal of 2 bases from V and 3 bases from J, the junction contained 10 bases not matched to a gene. The germline V gene encodes CDR1 DFQATT and CDR2 SNEGSKA (reference sequence). As DNA, the CDR3 is TGCAGTGCTAGAAGCACCGGGACAGGGGATCATGGGGCCAACGTCCTGACTTTC. Amino acids: CSARSTGTGDHGANVLTF.

The CDR3, as DNA: TGTGCCAGCAGTTTAGCCGGAGTAAGCAATCAGCCCCAGCATTTT. Its protein is CASSLAGVSNQPQHF. The V gene is TRBV27, the J gene TRBJ1-5; D not certain. Trimming took off 2 bases at V and 1 base at J, with 9 bases between the two ends. The germline V gene encodes CDR1 MNHEY and CDR2 SMNVEV (reference sequence). The length of the CDR3 is 15 residues.

The chain is built from TRBV27 and TRBJ2-7; TRBD2 agrees at 7 bases. V lost 5 bases and J lost 7; bases outside the gene matches: 11. This CDR3 has 14 residues. Germline CDR1 reads MNHEY; CDR2 reads SMNVEV (reference sequence). In nucleotides, the CDR3 is TGTGCCAGCAGTGATCTAGCGCTGGGGGGGGAGCAGTACTTC. Its protein product is CASSDLALGGEQYF.

There are a few counts of this clonotype. The chain recombines TRBV6-6 with TRBJ2-7; TRBD1 matches at 8 bases. Germline V gene lookup returns CDR1 MNHNY and CDR2 SVGAGI (reference sequence). V shed 1 base, J shed 7 bases, and the junction held 9 bases outside the gene matches. The CDR3 runs 15 residues. The chain's CDR3 is CASSYWELGQAEQYF. The CDR3 bases are TGTGCCAGCAGTTACTGGGAGCTGGGACAGGCAGAGCAGTACTTC.

This clonotype has just a few counts. The gene calls are TRBV9 and TRBJ2-1, with 14 bases identical to TRBD2. V lost 4 bases, J lost 9 bases, and 9 bases stayed unmatched. The CDR3 has 16 residues. CDR1 SGDLS and CDR2 YYNGEE come from the germline V gene. CDR3 nucleotide sequence: TGTGCCAGCAGCCCTACCCGACTAGCGGGAGGGTTTGAGCAGTTCTTC. It encodes CASSPTRLAGGFEQFF.

This clonotype was detected only a few times. The chain joins TRBV29-1 to TRBJ2-1; D is unclear. Germline-derived CDR1 and CDR2 are SQVTM and ANQGSEA. The CDR3 runs 12 residues. V lost 6 bases and J 8 bases, leaving 14 bases between the germline ends. CDR3 sequence reads: CSVRANQDEQFF. The CDR3 DNA follows: TGCAGCGTAAGGGCCAATCAGGATGAGCAGTTCTTC.

This clonotype was counted between two and nine times. The chain carries TRBV10-3 and TRBJ2-7; TRBD1 might be the D (6 bases). The ends were cut back, 3 bases at V and 0 bases at J, with 12 bases in the middle. The CDR3 spans 15 residues. CDR1 is ENHRY, CDR2 SYGVKD, per germline. The CDR3 here is CAISEQGTSSYEQYF. The CDR3 region has the DNA TGTGCCATCAGTGAACAGGGCACAAGCTCCTACGAGCAGTACTTC.

This clonotype occurred many times. The V gene is TRBV4-3, the J gene TRBJ2-2, with TRBD1 as a possible D gene (6 bases). Germline V gene data show CDR1 as LGHNA and CDR2 as YSLEER. Trimming cost V 0 bases and J 9 bases, with 14 bases left between them. CDR3 size: 15 residues. The CDR3 DNA reads TGCGCCAGCAGCCAAGATCGGCAGGGGACCAGGGAGCTGTTTTTT. This gives the protein CASSQDRQGTRELFF.

This clonotype was found many times. The CDR3 region is CSARQGQETQYF. CDR3 nucleotides: TGCAGCGCTAGACAGGGCCAAGAGACCCAGTACTTC. The chain couples TRBV29-1 to TRBJ2-5; 7 positions agree with TRBD1. Germline CDR1 reads SQVTM; CDR2 reads ANQGSEA. J gave up 1 base and V 7 bases, and 3 bases lay outside the gene matches. This CDR3 spans 12 amino acids.

At least ten counts were recorded for this clonotype. The rearrangement joins TRBV7-8 to TRBJ2-5; 9 nucleotides match TRBD2. The germline V gene encodes CDR1 SGHVS and CDR2 FQNEAQ. J was trimmed by 5 bases and V by 2 bases; bases with no gene match: 9. The CDR3 extends over 16 amino acids. CDR3 amino acids: CASSLISSGGWETQYF. CDR3 nucleotide sequence: TGTGCCAGCAGCTTAATTAGTAGCGGGGGTTGGGAGACCCAGTACTTC. The full variable domain, its missing parts supplied by reference TRBV7-8 and TRBJ2-5, is GAGVSQSPRYKVAKRGQDVALRCDPISGHVSLFWYQQALGQGPEFLTYFQNEAQLDKSGLPSDRFFAERPEGSVSTLKIQRTQQEDSAVYLCASSLISSGGWETQYFGPGTRLLVL.